These T cell receptor beta chains were read from a single sample in a study of blood T cell dynamics during melanoma immunotherapy. Sequencing was performed with immunoSEQ multiplex PCR; in TCRdb, only in-frame clones are kept and a portion is missing. The sample contains nearly 25,000 clones, around nine tenths of which appear only once. The sample was blood, taken from a patient treated with checkpoint blockade. These TCRs come from a human donor with melanoma. Both conserved end residues are part of each CDR3. D genes are given only for firm matches. Clone size, where shown, is once, few, many, or a class for clones that have expanded.

abundance: few
d_gene: TRBD2
v_gene: TRBV6-5
j_gene: TRBJ2-1
CDR3nt: TGTGCCAGCAGTTTGGTCCTAGCGGGTTCTTACAATGAGCAGTTCTTC
CDR3aa: CASSLVLAGSYNEQFF

abundance: .
d_gene: .
v_gene: TRBV28
j_gene: TRBJ2-7
CDR3nt: TGTGCCAGCAGCTTAGCACAGGGAGTGGGCTACGAGCAGTACTTC
CDR3aa: CASSLAQGVGYEQYF

abundance: .
d_gene: .
v_gene: TRBV7-2
j_gene: TRBJ2-7
CDR3nt: TGTGCCAGCAGGTCACAGGGAACCTACGAGCAGTACTTC
CDR3aa: CASRSQGTYEQYF

abundance: .
d_gene: .
v_gene: TRBV29-1
j_gene: TRBJ1-1
CDR3nt: TGCAGCGTCAGGGCTACTAACACTGAAGCTTTCTTT
CDR3aa: CSVRATNTEAFF

abundance: .
d_gene: .
v_gene: TRBV19
j_gene: TRBJ2-5
CDR3nt: TGTGCCAGTAGTCGGAAGGGGACCCAGTACTTC
CDR3aa: CASSRKGTQYF

abundance: .
d_gene: TRBD2
v_gene: TRBV5-4
j_gene: TRBJ2-1
CDR3nt: TGTGCCAGCAGCTCTAGCGGGGGATCCTACAATGAGCAGTTCTTC
CDR3aa: CASSSSGGSYNEQFF

abundance: .
d_gene: .
v_gene: TRBV5-8
j_gene: TRBJ2-1
CDR3nt: TGTGCCAGCAGCTTTGGGGGGACCTACAATGAGCAGTTCTTC
CDR3aa: CASSFGGTYNEQFF

abundance: .
d_gene: .
v_gene: TRBV19
j_gene: TRBJ2-2
CDR3nt: TGTGCCAGTAGTGCCTTGGGGGCCGGGGAGCTGTTTTTT
CDR3aa: CASSALGAGELFF

abundance: once
d_gene: .
v_gene: TRBV21-1
j_gene: TRBJ1-3
CDR3nt: TGTGCCAGCAGCAAGAGGACAAGTAAAGAAGCTGGAAACACCATATATTTT
CDR3aa: CASSKRTSKEAGNTIYF

abundance: .
d_gene: .
v_gene: TRBV7-2
j_gene: TRBJ2-5
CDR3nt: TGTGCCAGCAGCGGGAGAGGGGTTAGAGAGACCCAGTACTTC
CDR3aa: CASSGRGVRETQYF

abundance: .
d_gene: .
v_gene: TRBV6-6
j_gene: TRBJ2-3
CDR3nt: TGTGCCAGCAGTTACTCGGAGGGCCTCACAGATACGCAGTATTTT
CDR3aa: CASSYSEGLTDTQYF

abundance: .
d_gene: .
v_gene: TRBV7-2
j_gene: TRBJ2-1
CDR3nt: TGTGCCAGCAGCTTGGCCGGATTCAGCTCCTACAATGAGCAGTTCTTC
CDR3aa: CASSLAGFSSYNEQFF

abundance: .
d_gene: .
v_gene: TRBV14
j_gene: TRBJ1-2
CDR3nt: TGTGCCAGCAGCCAAGTAGGCGTGTATGGCTACACCTTC
CDR3aa: CASSQVGVYGYTF

abundance: .
d_gene: .
v_gene: TRBV27
j_gene: TRBJ2-5
CDR3nt: TGTGCCAGCAGTTTATCTGTCCAGCCCAACCAAGAGACCCAGTACTTC
CDR3aa: CASSLSVQPNQETQYF

abundance: .
d_gene: TRBD1
v_gene: TRBV18
j_gene: TRBJ2-6
CDR3nt: TGTGCCAGCTCACCCGGGACAGGGGGAGCTGGGGCCAACGTCCTGACTTTC
CDR3aa: CASSPGTGGAGANVLTF

abundance: .
d_gene: .
v_gene: TRBV5-4
j_gene: TRBJ1-4
CDR3nt: TGTGCCAGCAGCTTGGATCCCACTACCGTAGGGGCTAATGAAAAACTGTTTTTT
CDR3aa: CASSLDPTTVGANEKLFF

abundance: .
d_gene: TRBD1
v_gene: TRBV9
j_gene: TRBJ2-7
CDR3nt: TGTGCCAGCAGCGGAGGGACAGGGACTCTCTCCTACGAGCAGTACTTC
CDR3aa: CASSGGTGTLSYEQYF

abundance: .
d_gene: TRBD1
v_gene: TRBV19
j_gene: TRBJ1-5
CDR3nt: TGTGCCAGTAGTCCAAGACAGGACAGGAGCAATCAGCCCCAGCATTTT
CDR3aa: CASSPRQDRSNQPQHF

abundance: .
d_gene: .
v_gene: TRBV2
j_gene: TRBJ2-7
CDR3nt: TGTGCCAGCAGTCTACAGGGACTCTCCTACGAGCAGTACTTC
CDR3aa: CASSLQGLSYEQYF

abundance: .
d_gene: .
v_gene: TRBV2
j_gene: TRBJ2-7
CDR3nt: TGTGCCAGCAAGGAGGACCACTCCTACGAGCAGTACTTC
CDR3aa: CASKEDHSYEQYF

abundance: .
d_gene: TRBD2
v_gene: TRBV6-1
j_gene: TRBJ2-2
CDR3nt: TGTGCCAGCGACGAACTAGCGGGAGCCGGGGAGCTGTTTTTT
CDR3aa: CASDELAGAGELFF

abundance: .
d_gene: TRBD2
v_gene: TRBV5-4
j_gene: TRBJ2-1
CDR3nt: TGTGCCAGCAGCTTCAGGACTAGCAGCTACAATGAGCAGTTCTTC
CDR3aa: CASSFRTSSYNEQFF

abundance: few
d_gene: TRBD2
v_gene: TRBV5-1
j_gene: TRBJ2-7
CDR3nt: TGCGCCAGCAGCTCTGGCGGGGGAGGTTCTAGCGAGCAGTACTTC
CDR3aa: CASSSGGGGSSEQYF

abundance: .
d_gene: TRBD2
v_gene: TRBV29-1
j_gene: TRBJ2-7
CDR3nt: TGCAGCGTTGTAAGGTTTCAAGCAGCGGGACGGGCCTTCTCCTACGAGCAGTACTTC
CDR3aa: CSVVRFQAAGRAFSYEQYF

abundance: .
d_gene: .
v_gene: TRBV4-2
j_gene: TRBJ1-4
CDR3nt: TGTGCCAGCAGCCTAGAAGGGGATTTTGGTAATGAAAAACTGTTTTTT
CDR3aa: CASSLEGDFGNEKLFF

abundance: .
d_gene: .
v_gene: TRBV7-2
j_gene: TRBJ2-1
CDR3nt: TGTGCCAGCAGCTTCATTTCGTCCCCGATTAGAGAGCAGTTCTTC
CDR3aa: CASSFISSPIREQFF

abundance: .
d_gene: TRBD1
v_gene: TRBV27
j_gene: TRBJ2-3
CDR3nt: TGTGCCAGCAGTACCCGACAGGGTGGTTTGGTAGATACGCAGTATTTT
CDR3aa: CASSTRQGGLVDTQYF

abundance: .
d_gene: .
v_gene: TRBV6-1
j_gene: TRBJ2-7
CDR3nt: TGTGCCAGCAGTGCAGAACAGGTTTTCTACGAGCAGTACTTC
CDR3aa: CASSAEQVFYEQYF

abundance: .
d_gene: TRBD2
v_gene: TRBV5-5
j_gene: TRBJ2-7
CDR3nt: TGTGCCAGCAGTCCGATGGGACTAGCCGTCCGGAGCTCCTACGAGCAGTACTTC
CDR3aa: CASSPMGLAVRSSYEQYF

abundance: .
d_gene: TRBD1
v_gene: TRBV18
j_gene: TRBJ2-7
CDR3nt: TGTGCCAGCTCAGGACAGGCAACCCCCTACGAGCAGTACTTC
CDR3aa: CASSGQATPYEQYF

abundance: .
d_gene: .
v_gene: TRBV7-2
j_gene: TRBJ2-4
CDR3nt: TGTGCCAGCAGCTTAGGGGAGCGGCTAAGGGACATTCAGTACTTC
CDR3aa: CASSLGERLRDIQYF

abundance: .
d_gene: .
v_gene: TRBV28
j_gene: TRBJ1-2
CDR3nt: TGTGCCAGCAGTTTAAGGGACTATGGCTACACCTTC
CDR3aa: CASSLRDYGYTF